A single TCR beta chain is shown here with its context. Germline V lookup: CDR1 LGHNT, CDR2 FRNRAP. Germline trimming cut 6 bases from V and 5 bases from J; bases unmatched to any gene: 8. The CDR3 length is 16 residues. Authors' analysis steps: Reference gene primer amplification yielded estimated nucleated cell counts. Measured with immunoSEQ multiplex PCR; TCRdb has only the in-frame clones, and not every one. D and trimming were read from the DNA, whereas the V and J calls and clone size are those reported in that table. The sample records 70,000 to 95,000 clones, roughly four fifths being singletons. This sample was included in a study of blood T cell repertoires in COVID-19. As for the study in general: The United States, Italy and Spain provided the acute and convalescent COVID-19 samples. T cells, B-cell-depleted T cells, or PBMCs supplied cDNA or gDNA.

Source material: peripheral blood. This sequence originates from a woman aged 60 to 75 with acute or convalescent COVID-19. The rearrangement joins TRBV12-5 to TRBJ2-1; 12 positions agree with TRBD2. CDR3 coding DNA: TGTGCTAGTGGGCAGACTAGCGGGAGTAAACACAATGAGCAGTTCTTC. Encoded protein: CASGQTSGSKHNEQFF.